This record looks at one TCR beta chain sequence and its context. Its antigen is undetermined. These data belong to a study of T cells after yellow fever vaccination. General study results and limits: Clonotypes shared by both compartments, CD4 and CD8, made up a small share.

Via MiXCR, TCRdb re-called the 5' RACE reads, giving one row per CDR3 protein. The sample contains 200,000 to 300,000 distinct CDR3 sequences, approximately 6.3% of which appear only once. The V segment lost 5 bases and the J segment 7 bases; nucleotides outside the gene matches: 11. Germline values: CDR1 MNHNS, CDR2 SASEGT. The CDR3 is made up of 14 amino acids. The chain has TRBV6-1 and TRBJ2-7; 7 bases are shared with TRBD2. The clonotype comes from a man younger than 40 who received the YFV17D yellow fever vaccine. Specimen: CD4+ T cells sorted from PBMCs, collected on the day of the yellow fever booster vaccination. CDR3: CASSTTGAGREQYF. CDR3 sequence (DNA): TGTGCCAGCAGTACAACCGGGGCCGGGAGGGAGCAGTACTTC.